Shown below are 11 T cell receptor beta chains from a single sample sequenced in a study of T cell responses to AZD1222 COVID-19 vaccine. Profiled with immunoSEQ multiplex PCR; TCRdb holds only in-frame clones, not every one. The sample yields approximately 170,000 clones, 80% to 95% seen once. Source: peripheral blood, taken on day 0 of AZD1222 vaccination. Receptors originate from an adult in good health.

The chain links TRBV4-2 to TRBJ2-7, with 8 bases that match TRBD1. The CDR3 is made up of 15 amino acids. Germline CDR1 LGHNA, CDR2 YNFKEQ. V lost 3 bases to trimming and J lost 2 bases; unmatched junction nucleotides: 6. The DNA of the CDR3 is TGTGCCAGCAGCCAGGGGACAGGCCTCACCTACGAGCAGTACTTC. This encodes CASSQGTGLTYEQYF.

The J gene is TRBJ2-2, the V gene TRBV24-1, with 7 bases matching TRBD2. From germline, CDR1 is KGHDR and CDR2 SFDVKD. After removal of 6 bases from V and 7 bases from J, the junction contained 7 bases not matched to a gene. This CDR3 is built from 14 residues. CDR3 nucleotides: TGTGCCACCAGTCAAGCGGGGACGGTCGGGGAGCTGTTTTTT. As protein: CATSQAGTVGELFF.

In its sample, this clone was seen once. The chain recombines TRBV28 with TRBJ1-4, with D possibly being TRBD1 (6 bases). Germline V gives CDR1 MDHEN, CDR2 SYDVKM. Between the trimmed V and J ends, which lost 8 bases and 6 bases, there was a span of 10 bases. This CDR3 region has 12 residues. This CDR3 is CASRQADEKLFF. The CDR3 DNA sequence: TGTGCCAGCCGACAGGCCGATGAAAAACTGTTTTTT.

This sequence joins TRBV7-2 and TRBJ2-2, with 9 bases that match TRBD1. The CDR3 is made up of 15 amino acids. Trimming removed 5 bases from V and 5 bases from J; junction bases left unmatched: 6. The V gene's germline CDR1 is SGHTA and CDR2 FQGNSA. CDR3 protein: CASSVRQGVTGELFF. The CDR3 bases are TGTGCCAGCAGCGTCCGACAGGGGGTAACCGGGGAGCTGTTTTTT.

This clone was observed a few times. V and J are TRBV9 and TRBJ1-1, with a weak D call TRBD1 (5 bases). Germline V gene lookup returns CDR1 SGDLS and CDR2 YYNGEE. The germline V and J ends were trimmed by 4 bases and 6 bases, with 16 bases remaining between them. The CDR3 loop spans 14 amino acids. The CDR3 sequence is CASSLGGTGSEAFF. The DNA for the CDR3 is TGTGCCAGCAGCTTGGGGGGGACCGGCTCTGAAGCTTTCTTT.

This sequence joins TRBV2 and TRBJ1-4; 9 nucleotides agree with TRBD1. This CDR3 comprises 13 residues. Per germline, CDR1 SNHLY and CDR2 FYNNEI. Trimming cost V 6 bases and J 7 bases; bases outside gene matches: 3. The CDR3 loop is CASSGQGREKLFF. CDR3 coding DNA: TGTGCCAGCAGCGGACAGGGGCGTGAAAAACTGTTTTTT. Drawing the rest from reference TRBV2 and TRBJ1-4, the complete variable domain is EPEVTQTPSHQVTQMGQEVILRCVPISNHLYFYWYRQILGQKVEFLVSFYNNEISEKSEIFDDQFSVERPDGSNFTLKIRSTKLEDSAMYFCASSGQGREKLFFGSGTQLSVL.

There are a few counts of this clone. V is TRBV6-5 and J is TRBJ1-2, with D possibly being TRBD1 (6 bases). Trimming took off 7 bases at V and 9 bases at J, with 12 bases between the two ends. CDR3 length: 11 amino acids. CDR1 is MNHEY, CDR2 SVGAGI, per germline. CDR3 bases: TGTGCCAGCACGGAGGGACACAGCTACACCTTC. Its protein product is CASTEGHSYTF.

This chain uses TRBV6-5 with TRBJ2-1, with D perhaps being TRBD1 or TRBD2 (5 bases each). V was trimmed by 5 bases and J by 10 bases, leaving 9 bases between them. Germline V lookup: CDR1 MNHEY, CDR2 SVGAGI. This CDR3 spans 11 amino acids. This CDR3 is CASSPGTEQFF. CDR3 nucleotide sequence: TGTGCCAGCAGTCCCGGGACGGAGCAGTTCTTC.

The chain employs TRBV10-1 and TRBJ2-1, with no clear D. The V gene lost 4 bases and the J gene lost 9 bases, with 16 bases spanning the gap. The CDR3 has 14 amino acids. Germline V gene lookup returns CDR1 WNHNN and CDR2 SYGVQD (reference sequence). The CDR3 sequence is CASSASPLVAEQFF. Here the CDR3 DNA reads TGCGCCAGCAGTGCCTCCCCCCTCGTTGCTGAGCAGTTCTTC.

The gene calls are TRBV3-1 (or the pseudogene TRBV3-2) and TRBJ1-6, with 10 bases aligning to TRBD1. The CDR3 is made up of 16 amino acids. Germline trimming cut 6 bases from V and 6 bases from J; bases unmatched to any gene: 8. Germline values: CDR1 LGHDT, CDR2 YNNKEL (reference sequence). The CDR3 nucleotides read TGTGCCAGCAGACTACGGACAGGGGGAAGTAATTCACCCCTCCACTTT. Translation: CASRLRTGGSNSPLHF.

The V gene is TRBV5-4, the J gene TRBJ2-5, with 7 nucleotides matching TRBD2. V gave up 2 bases and J gave up 5 bases; unmatched junction bases: 9. The CDR3 is 15 amino acids. CDR1 is SGHNT and CDR2 is YYREEE in the germline V gene (reference sequence). The CDR3 spells CASSLRSGRVETQYF. CDR3 bases: TGTGCCAGCAGCTTAAGGAGTGGGAGGGTGGAGACCCAGTACTTC.